The 27 T cell receptor beta chains in this list originate from one sample, sequenced in a study of T cells in Graves' hyperthyroidism and ophthalmopathy. Amplification of TCR beta CDR3 regions used RNA as the template. An initial round of RT-PCR targeting the TCR CDR3 relied on the HTBI primer set. From the multiplex PCR reads, TCRdb called clonotypes with MiXCR, one entry per CDR3 protein. This table holds a few hundred thousand distinct CDR3 sequences, around 17% found once. The specimen sequenced was blood. The source of these receptors is a woman aged 50 to 60 with Graves' hyperthyroidism.

This clonotype was picked up many times. CDR3 sequence (DNA): TGTGCCAGCAGTCGTGGACTAGCGGGAGGGTGGGAGACCCAGTACTTC. Residues: CASSRGLAGGWETQYF. This sequence joins TRBV6-1 and TRBJ2-5, with 15 bases aligning to TRBD2. This CDR3 is built from 16 residues. The germline V gene encodes CDR1 MNHNS and CDR2 SASEGT. After removal of 5 bases from V and 5 bases from J, the junction contained 6 bases not matched to a gene.

This clonotype was observed a few times. The V and J genes are TRBV19 and TRBJ1-5, with TRBD1 matching 11 bases. With V trimmed by 6 bases and J by 1 base, 2 bases remained unmatched. From germline, CDR1 is LNHDA and CDR2 SQIVND (reference sequence). This CDR3 contains 15 residues. The CDR3 sequence: CASRRDRGSNQPQHF. CDR3 DNA sequence: TGTGCCAGTAGAAGGGACAGGGGGAGCAATCAGCCCCAGCATTTT.

In this sample, this clonotype turned up many times. The gene calls are TRBV6-2 or TRBV6-3 and TRBJ2-1, with D possibly TRBD2 on 6 matching bases. The germline V and J ends were trimmed by 2 bases and 8 bases, with 16 bases remaining between them. Germline CDR1 MNHEY, CDR2 SVGEGT. CDR3 length equals 15 residues. CDR3: CASSYGFRGNDEQFF. In DNA, the CDR3 is TGTGCCAGCAGTTACGGGTTTCGGGGGAACGATGAGCAGTTCTTC.

The V gene is TRBV29-1, the J gene TRBJ2-7, with 8 bases matching TRBD2. Per the germline V gene, CDR1 is SQVTM and CDR2 is ANQGSEA. The J segment lost 12 bases and the V segment lost 1 base, leaving 2 bases of the junction unmatched. This CDR3 region has 10 residues. The CDR3 is CSVEAGGPYF. The CDR3 nucleotides read TGCAGCGTTGAAGCGGGAGGGCCGTACTTC.

The chain links TRBV28 to TRBJ2-1; 11 nucleotides line up with TRBD2. In germline, CDR1 is MDHEN, CDR2 SYDVKM. This CDR3 contains 18 residues. V gave up 6 bases and J gave up 0 bases; unmatched junction bases: 10. This CDR3 reads CASSHSGLAASSYNEQFF. The CDR3 nucleotides read TGTGCCAGCAGCCACTCGGGACTAGCGGCAAGCTCCTACAATGAGCAGTTCTTC.

This clonotype was detected ten times or more. The gene calls are TRBV18 and TRBJ2-7; D remains ambiguous. V gave up 3 bases and J gave up 1 base, with 7 bases separating them. Per the germline V gene, CDR1 is KGHSH and CDR2 is LQKENI. This CDR3 comprises 13 residues. For the CDR3, the DNA is TGTGCCAGCTCACCGGCGGATTCCTACGAGCAGTACTTC. Residues: CASSPADSYEQYF.

At least ten counts were recorded for this clonotype. The chain has TRBV7-3 and TRBJ1-1, with no clear D. The germline V gene encodes CDR1 SGHTA and CDR2 FQGTGA. The CDR3 runs to 16 residues. Trimming shortened V by 10 bases and J by 1 base, and 22 bases separated the two germline ends. The CDR3 region has the DNA TGTGCCACCTTACCCGCATCCACGAAGGGGAACACTGAAGCTTTCTTT. This encodes CATLPASTKGNTEAFF.

This clonotype was seen ten or more times. The chain is built from TRBV29-1 and TRBJ2-5, with D possibly being TRBD1 (6 bases). Germline V lookup: CDR1 SQVTM, CDR2 ANQGSEA. The CDR3 length is 13 residues. V was cut by 5 bases and J by 0 bases, with 10 bases left in between. CDR3: CSVTGKYQETQYF. For the CDR3, the DNA is TGCAGCGTTACAGGGAAGTACCAAGAGACCCAGTACTTC.

This rearrangement joins TRBV2 to TRBJ2-5; 11 bases are a match to TRBD1. CDR1 and CDR2 (germline): SNHLY, FYNNEI. With 7 bases clipped from V and 5 bases from J, the junction kept 9 bases outside the gene matches. This CDR3 has 15 residues. This CDR3 is CASIPDRGRIETQYF. For the CDR3, the DNA is TGTGCCAGCATCCCGGACAGGGGGCGTATCGAGACCCAGTACTTC.

Many counts were recorded for this clonotype. The CDR3 sequence: CASSESQGQLEETQYF. The DNA for the CDR3 is TGCGCCAGCAGTGAGTCCCAAGGACAGTTGGAAGAGACCCAGTACTTC. The chain has TRBV10-1 and TRBJ2-5, with D possibly being TRBD1 (6 bases). CDR1 WNHNN and CDR2 SYGVQD come from the germline V gene (reference sequence). The CDR3 sequence is 16 residues long. Trimming took off 0 bases at V and 3 bases at J, with 14 bases between the two ends.

This clonotype was recorded at least ten times. The chain has TRBV20-1 and TRBJ2-7; TRBD2 agrees at 13 bases. Germline V lookup: CDR1 DFQATT, CDR2 SNEGSKA (reference sequence). The CDR3 has 14 amino acids. Trimming took 5 bases from V and 6 from J; bases not matched to a gene: 7. CDR3 sequence reads: CSAPGGLAGVEQYF. The CDR3 coding sequence is TGCAGTGCTCCGGGCGGACTAGCGGGAGTCGAGCAGTACTTC.

This clonotype has at least ten counts. The chain recombines TRBV5-8 with TRBJ1-2, with 9 bases aligning to TRBD1. The CDR3 totals 17 residues. Germline assignment: CDR1 SGHTS and CDR2 YDEGEE. The V segment lost 4 bases and the J segment 8 bases; nucleotides outside the gene matches: 18. The CDR3 nucleotides are TGTGCCAGCAGCCTAAACCTCGACAGGGGGGATTCTGGAGGCTACACCTTC. Protein sequence: CASSLNLDRGDSGGYTF.

The DNA for the CDR3 is TGTGCCAGCAGTGACAGGGCCGACGAGCAGTACTTC. The encoded protein is CASSDRADEQYF. This chain links TRBV25-1 with TRBJ2-7, with D tentatively TRBD1 (5 bases). The CDR3 runs 12 residues. Between the trimmed V and J ends, which lost 3 bases and 5 bases, there was a span of 8 bases. Looked up from germline, CDR1 is MGHDK and CDR2 is SYGVNS.

This clonotype came up a few times. The J gene is TRBJ1-3, the V gene TRBV5-1; TRBD1 matches at 11 bases. Germline CDR1 reads SGHRS; CDR2 reads YFSETQ. J was trimmed by 4 bases and V by 9 bases; bases with no gene match: 6. This CDR3 is 14 amino acids long. Here the CDR3 reads CAIWTGGIGNTIYF. Written as DNA, the CDR3 is TGCGCCATCTGGACAGGGGGCATAGGAAACACCATATATTTT.

This clonotype was seen many times. The V call is TRBV7-6, the J call TRBJ2-7; D may be TRBD2 (7 bases). Deletions cut 0 bases from V and 5 bases from J, with 11 bases between. Germline V CDR1 and CDR2: SGHVS, FNYEAQ. The CDR3 spans 14 residues. This chain's CDR3 is CASSLAGGDNEQYF. In DNA form, the CDR3 reads TGTGCCAGCAGCTTAGCGGGAGGGGACAACGAGCAGTACTTC. The whole variable domain, remainder taken from reference TRBV7-6 and TRBJ2-7, is GAGVSQSPRYKVTKRGQDVALRCDPISGHVSLYWYRQALGQGPEFLTYFNYEAQQDKSGLPNDRFSAERPEGSISTLTIQRTEQRDSAMYRCASSLAGGDNEQYFGPGTRLTVT.

The J gene is TRBJ2-7, the V gene TRBV27; D is undetermined. This CDR3 has 14 residues. Germline V CDR1 and CDR2: MNHEY, SMNVEV (reference sequence). The V and J ends lost 5 bases and 3 bases respectively, with 14 bases between them. The CDR3 sequence is CASSPLNQLYEQYF. Written as DNA, the CDR3 is TGTGCCAGCAGTCCGCTGAACCAGCTCTACGAGCAGTACTTC.

The chain links TRBV6-2 or TRBV6-3 to TRBJ2-1, with 7 positions matching TRBD1. The CDR3 runs to 14 residues. The germline CDR1 and CDR2 sequences are MNHEY and SVGEGT. Trimming took 2 bases from V and 7 from J; bases not matched to a gene: 5. CDR3 in amino acids: CASSYGTDGNEQFF. As DNA, the CDR3 is TGTGCCAGCAGTTACGGGACAGATGGTAATGAGCAGTTCTTC.

This clonotype was recorded many times. The chain is built from TRBV18 and TRBJ2-7; perhaps TRBD2 as D (5 bases). The CDR3 sequence is 13 residues long. Trimming pared 1 base from V and 4 bases from J, leaving 8 bases between. Per the germline V gene, CDR1 is KGHSH and CDR2 is LQKENI. The CDR3 DNA follows: TGTGCCAGCTCACCACTAGAGGGTTACGAGCAGTACTTC. Its translation is CASSPLEGYEQYF.

This clonotype was recorded a few times. The chain employs TRBV2 and TRBJ2-7, with TRBD2 identical over 14 bases. The ends lost 5 bases at V and 0 bases at J; junction bases unmatched: 9. This CDR3 has 18 amino acids. Germline CDR1 reads SNHLY; CDR2 reads FYNNEI. In DNA form, the CDR3 reads TGTGCCAGCAGTCCGGGACTAGCGGGAGATTTGAGCTCCTACGAGCAGTACTTC. Encoded protein: CASSPGLAGDLSSYEQYF.

J is TRBJ1-2 and V is TRBV28; D may be TRBD1 (5 bases). Germline assignment: CDR1 MDHEN and CDR2 SYDVKM. The length of the CDR3 is 13 residues. V lost 6 bases and J 2 bases, leaving 10 bases between the germline ends. CDR3 nucleotides: TGTGCCAGCAGAAAGACAGCGAACTATGGCTACACCTTC. Translated: CASRKTANYGYTF.

The chain joins TRBV7-9 to TRBJ2-1, with TRBD2 as a possible D gene (6 bases). Germline V gene lookup returns CDR1 SEHNR and CDR2 FQNEAQ (reference sequence). The CDR3 covers 18 residues. Deletions cut 5 bases from V and 6 bases from J, with 26 bases between. CDR3 DNA sequence: TGTGCCAGCAGCCAACGGTCGACTAGGATCCCTGGGTCCAATGAGCAGTTCTTC. It codes for CASSQRSTRIPGSNEQFF.

This clonotype was detected many times. The J gene is TRBJ2-1, the V gene TRBV12-3 or TRBV12-4; TRBD2 matches 10 bases. The CDR3 covers 16 residues. V shed 1 base, J shed 7 bases, and the junction held 7 bases outside the gene matches. CDR3 region: CASSLGELAGLNEQFF. The CDR3 DNA is TGTGCCAGCAGTTTAGGCGAACTAGCGGGATTGAATGAGCAGTTCTTC.

This clonotype was detected only a few times. The rearrangement uses TRBV5-1 and TRBJ2-1, with D unresolved. Germline V gene lookup returns CDR1 SGHRS and CDR2 YFSETQ. CDR3 length: 15 residues. V was shortened by 0 bases and J by 10 bases, with 17 bases between the two germline ends. The CDR3 DNA follows: TGCGCCAGCAGCTTGGAATTGTCAGTCGCTGGGGAGCAGTTCTTC. It specifies CASSLELSVAGEQFF. The variable domain in full, with the rest retrieved from reference TRBV5-1 and TRBJ2-1, is KAGVTQTPRYLIKTRGQQVTLSCSPISGHRSVSWYQQTPGQGLQFLFEYFSETQRNKGNFPGRFSGRQFSNSRSEMNVSTLELGDSALYLCASSLELSVAGEQFFGPGTRLTVL.

There are many counts of this clonotype. The chain links TRBV6-1 to TRBJ2-1; possibly TRBD2 for D (6 bases). This CDR3 region has 12 residues. Germline CDR1 is MNHNS and CDR2 is SASEGT. V lost 5 bases to trimming and J lost 8 bases, with 10 bases between them. CDR3 DNA: TGTGCCAGCAGTTACCCGGGGGATGAGCAGTTCTTC. It codes for CASSYPGDEQFF.

This clonotype was counted many times. The chain recombines TRBV28 with TRBJ2-4, with a weak D call TRBD1 (5 bases). This CDR3 has 15 residues. Germline CDR1 reads MDHEN; CDR2 reads SYDVKM. With 3 bases removed from V and 0 bases from J, the gap between germline ends came to 9 bases. In DNA, the CDR3 is TGTGCCAGCAGTTTGGAAAGGGGAGCCAAAAACATTCAGTACTTC. Translating gives CASSLERGAKNIQYF.

This clonotype occurred a few times. The rearrangement joins TRBV4-1 to TRBJ2-3, with TRBD2 matching 10 bases. The length of the CDR3 is 15 residues. In germline, CDR1 is MGHRA, CDR2 YSYEKL. Trimming removed 7 bases from V and 0 bases from J; junction bases left unmatched: 4. The CDR3 coding sequence is TGCGCCAGCACCCAGACTAGCGGGAGCACAGATACGCAGTATTTT. Protein: CASTQTSGSTDTQYF.

This clonotype was seen a handful of times. This rearrangement joins TRBV2 to TRBJ2-7, with a tentative D call TRBD1 (5 bases). Germline assignment: CDR1 SNHLY and CDR2 FYNNEI. V lost 4 bases to trimming and J lost 3 bases, with 10 bases between them. The CDR3 loop spans 13 amino acids. CDR3 bases: TGTGCCAGCAGTGGCCGGACAAGCTACGAGCAGTACTTC. This gives the protein CASSGRTSYEQYF.